These 4 T cell receptor beta chains originate from one sample sequenced in a study of control samples from healthy donors and cancer patients (dated by TCRdb to about 2020). Library prep was done by the immunoSEQ multiplex PCR assay. TCRdb provides this immuneACCESS table in a form limited to in-frame rearrangements. Some clones are lacking; in checked studies, under half of them reflect an unresolved V gene, and why the rest are absent is not known. Counted in this sample were about 78,000 clones; around nine tenths of them appeared once. The ten largest clonotypes hold 7.6% of the sample. The sequenced material came from blood. These receptors came from a woman aged 55-75 years in good health.

This rearrangement joins TRBV5-6 to TRBJ1-2; possible D gene TRBD1, 5 bases. The CDR3 is 14 amino acids. Germline CDR1 is SGHDT and CDR2 is YYEEEE. V was cut by 6 bases and J by 5 bases, with 17 bases left in between. CDR3 nucleotides: TGTGCCAGCACCACCCCTAGACAGTTATATGGCTACACCTTC. Translating it yields CASTTPRQLYGYTF.

V usage is TRBV19 and J usage is TRBJ2-5; 16 positions match TRBD2. The CDR3 has 16 amino acids. The trim removed 5 bases at V and 4 bases at J, leaving 4 bases unmatched. Germline CDR1 reads LNHDA; CDR2 reads SQIVND (reference sequence). The CDR3 loop is CASSPGTSGRVETQYF. CDR3 sequence (DNA): TGTGCCAGTAGTCCCGGGACTAGCGGGAGGGTAGAGACCCAGTACTTC.

The genes are TRBV5-1 and TRBJ2-1, with TRBD2 as a possible D gene (5 bases). This CDR3 has 13 amino acids. Trimming took 0 bases from V and 5 from J, leaving 6 bases between them. The germline V gene encodes CDR1 SGHRS and CDR2 YFSETQ. The CDR3: CASSLGLNNEQFF. Here the CDR3 DNA reads TGCGCCAGCAGCTTGGGACTAAACAATGAGCAGTTCTTC.

This chain links TRBV9 with TRBJ2-1, with D unclear. The V and J ends lost 0 bases and 5 bases respectively, with 9 bases between them. CDR1 is SGDLS, CDR2 YYNGEE, per germline. The CDR3 consists of 14 residues. The CDR3 is CASSVGWTNNEQFF. The CDR3 coding sequence is TGTGCCAGCAGCGTAGGTTGGACGAACAATGAGCAGTTCTTC.